A single sample is the source of the 25 T cell receptor beta chains below, sequenced in a study of cytomegalovirus exposure and HLA in healthy donors (TCRdb year 2017). Library prep was done by the immunoSEQ multiplex PCR assay. A mixture of 60 forward primers for TCR Vbeta segments and 13 reverse primers for TCR Jbeta segments was used in the multiplex PCR. This immuneACCESS table, as held by TCRdb, lists in-frame sequences with V and J called but not all clones. Of the missing ones, under half trace to an unresolved V gene in checked studies; the others have no known cause. Here the sample has approximately 160,000 clones; around 67% occur a single time. The top ten constitute just under 4.5% of the sample. The sample comprised PBMCs. Receptor source: a woman aged 18-29 years in good health and CMV-seropositive.

V is TRBV27 and J is TRBJ2-7; 7 bases line up with TRBD2. From germline, CDR1 is MNHEY and CDR2 SMNVEV (reference sequence). Trimming removed 5 bases from V and 3 bases from J; junction bases left unmatched: 7. This CDR3 contains 14 residues. The CDR3 sequence: CASSRRGGGYEQYF. The CDR3 nucleotides read TGTGCCAGCAGTAGGCGCGGGGGTGGCTACGAGCAGTACTTC.

The chain joins TRBV12-5 to TRBJ2-7, with TRBD2 identical over 13 bases. With V trimmed by 5 bases and J by 0 bases, 10 bases remained unmatched. The CDR3 spans 18 residues. The V gene's germline CDR1 is LGHNT and CDR2 FRNRAP. CDR3 region: CASGPLAGTSGNSYEQYF. Here the CDR3 DNA reads TGTGCTAGTGGTCCGCTTGCCGGGACTAGCGGGAACTCCTACGAGCAGTACTTC.

The chain has TRBV27 and TRBJ2-1; TRBD2 matches at 10 bases. CDR1 and CDR2 (germline): MNHEY, SMNVEV (reference sequence). CDR3 size: 18 residues. The trim removed 3 bases at V and 5 bases at J, leaving 13 bases unmatched. The DNA for the CDR3 is TGTGCCAGCAGTTTTCGGAGAGCTAGCGGGAGTTTCCACAATGAGCAGTTCTTC. Protein product: CASSFRRASGSFHNEQFF.

J is TRBJ2-6 and V is TRBV7-3; possibly TRBD1 for D (6 bases). The germline CDR1 and CDR2 sequences are SGHTA and FQGTGA. Trimming removed 5 bases from V and 0 bases from J, with 11 bases in between. The CDR3 extends over 16 amino acids. CDR3 sequence (DNA): TGTGCCAGCAGCGCAACAGGGTTCTCTGGGGCCAACGTCCTGACTTTC. Encoded protein: CASSATGFSGANVLTF.

The J gene is TRBJ2-5, the V gene TRBV11-2; the D gene is possibly TRBD2 (6 bases). The CDR3 is 15 residues long. With 3 bases removed from V and 1 base from J, the gap between germline ends came to 12 bases. The germline V gene has CDR1 SGHAT and CDR2 FQNNGV. Here the CDR3 reads CASSFRGAGQETQYF. The DNA for the CDR3 is TGTGCCAGCAGCTTCCGAGGAGCGGGCCAAGAGACCCAGTACTTC.

This clone was seen more than once but under ten times. This chain uses TRBV14 with TRBJ2-7, with TRBD2 identical over 11 bases. With V trimmed by 5 bases and J by 3 bases, 6 bases remained unmatched. The germline CDR1 and CDR2 sequences are SGHDN and FVKESK. The CDR3 length is 15 residues. The CDR3 nucleotides read TGTGCCAGCAGCACGACTAGCGGGGCGTACTACGAGCAGTACTTC. This gives the protein CASSTTSGAYYEQYF.

V usage is TRBV27 and J usage is TRBJ2-1; 9 nucleotides agree with TRBD2. CDR1 MNHEY and CDR2 SMNVEV come from the germline V gene (reference sequence). CDR3 length equals 15 residues. Trimming took 5 bases from V and 0 from J; bases not matched to a gene: 2. CDR3 residues: CASSGSGSSYNEQFF. Here the CDR3 DNA reads TGTGCCAGCAGTGGTAGCGGGAGCTCCTACAATGAGCAGTTCTTC.

V and J are TRBV7-3 and TRBJ2-1; D is perhaps TRBD1 (5 bases). The CDR3 loop spans 14 amino acids. The germline V gene encodes CDR1 SGHTA and CDR2 FQGTGA. Trimming removed 2 bases from V and 10 bases from J, with 15 bases in between. The CDR3 is CASSLSSGNREQFF. CDR3 DNA: TGTGCCAGCAGCTTATCCTCAGGGAATCGAGAGCAGTTCTTC.

The chain recombines TRBV11-2 with TRBJ1-1, with TRBD1 matching 7 bases. This CDR3 region has 15 residues. With 2 bases clipped from V and 2 bases from J, the junction kept 5 bases outside the gene matches. Germline V gives CDR1 SGHAT, CDR2 FQNNGV. The CDR3 here is CASSLMGTVNTEAFF. DNA of the CDR3: TGTGCCAGCAGCTTAATGGGGACAGTTAACACTGAAGCTTTCTTT.

This clone occurred a few times. V gene TRBV4-1 combines with J gene TRBJ1-1; D ambiguous. The CDR3 is made up of 17 amino acids. CDR1 is MGHRA, CDR2 YSYEKL, per germline. Trimming took off 5 bases at V and 0 bases at J, with 19 bases between the two ends. CDR3 sequence reads: CASSTQRITRMNTEAFF. CDR3 sequence (DNA): TGCGCCAGCAGCACCCAGAGAATCACTAGAATGAACACTGAAGCTTTCTTT.

V is TRBV21-1 and J is TRBJ2-7; the DNA was not used to check the table's D call, TRBD2. TRBV21-1 is recorded as a pseudogene. There are 18 residues in the CDR3. CDR3 in amino acids: CASSKVDPIFEGSYEQYF. The CDR3 bases are TGTGCCAGCAGCAAAGTAGATCCGATTTTTGAGGGCTCCTACGAGCAGTACTTC.

The rearrangement uses TRBV5-5 and TRBJ2-7, with 11 bases lining up with TRBD2. Germline V lookup: CDR1 SGHKS, CDR2 YYEKEE (reference sequence). This CDR3 region has 17 residues. Trimming cost V 0 bases and J 4 bases; bases outside gene matches: 9. CDR3 region: CASSLAGTSGFSYEQYF. Written as DNA, the CDR3 is TGTGCCAGCAGCTTGGCCGGGACTAGCGGTTTCTCGTACGAGCAGTACTTC.

The chain carries TRBV27 and TRBJ2-5; D remains unclear. Germline CDR1 and CDR2: MNHEY and SMNVEV (reference sequence). V lost 10 bases to trimming and J lost 7 bases, with 13 bases between them. The CDR3 runs 11 residues. This chain's CDR3 is CATPNPGTQYF. CDR3 sequence (DNA): TGTGCCACCCCCAACCCGGGGACCCAGTACTTC.

The chain employs TRBV27 and TRBJ2-2; D unresolved. Germline CDR1 is MNHEY and CDR2 is SMNVEV (reference sequence). V dropped 6 bases and J dropped 4 bases, with 18 bases sitting between them. This CDR3 comprises 16 residues. The CDR3 is CASRPSDIPVTGELFF. The CDR3 DNA is TGTGCCAGCAGGCCTTCCGACATTCCGGTCACCGGGGAGCTGTTTTTT.

This clone was picked up a small number of times. The J gene is TRBJ2-1, the V gene TRBV6-5, with 7 nucleotides matching TRBD1. Losses at the gene ends were 6 bases for V and 7 bases for J; bases not matched to a gene: 6. The CDR3 is made up of 13 amino acids. The germline gives CDR1 MNHEY, CDR2 SVGAGI. The CDR3 DNA reads as TGTGCCAGCAGGAAGACAGGGTCTAATGAGCAGTTCTTC. It codes for CASRKTGSNEQFF.

J is TRBJ1-1 and V is TRBV14; weak D call: TRBD1 (5 bases). Trimming pared 0 bases from V and 6 bases from J, leaving 14 bases between. The V gene's germline CDR1 is SGHDN and CDR2 FVKESK. This CDR3 has 15 amino acids. CDR3: CASSQDRAGPPEAFF. As DNA, the CDR3 is TGTGCCAGCAGCCAAGATCGGGCGGGGCCCCCTGAAGCTTTCTTT.

The chain uses TRBV6-5 and TRBJ2-1, with D tentatively TRBD2 (5 bases). V was clipped by 0 bases and J by 12 bases, with 12 bases between them. CDR3 length equals 13 residues. Germline CDR1 is MNHEY and CDR2 is SVGAGI. CDR3 coding DNA: TGTGCCAGCAGTTACTCCGGGATGATATGGCAGTTCTTC. Amino acids: CASSYSGMIWQFF.

The V gene is TRBV5-4, the J gene TRBJ2-7, with D possibly matching TRBD2 (6 bases). Between the trimmed V and J ends, which lost 1 base and 6 bases, there was a span of 17 bases. The CDR3 loop spans 15 amino acids. Germline V gene lookup returns CDR1 SGHNT and CDR2 YYREEE (reference sequence). The CDR3, as DNA: TGTGCCAGCAGCTTGCGGGGGACGAACGGTATCGAGCAGTACTTC. The encoded protein is CASSLRGTNGIEQYF. The variable domain in full, with the rest retrieved from reference TRBV5-4 and TRBJ2-7, is ETGVTQSPTHLIKTRGQQVTLRCSSQSGHNTVSWYQQALGQGPQFIFQYYREEENGRGNFPPRFSGLQFPNYSSELNVNALELDDSALYLCASSLRGTNGIEQYFGPGTRLTVT.

J is TRBJ2-7 and V is TRBV2, with D maybe TRBD2 (5 bases). This CDR3 contains 13 residues. V was clipped by 7 bases and J by 5 bases, with 15 bases between them. Germline V gene data show CDR1 as SNHLY and CDR2 as FYNNEI. The CDR3 sequence: CASMLALSHEQYF. In DNA form, the CDR3 reads TGTGCCAGCATGCTAGCATTAAGCCACGAGCAGTACTTC.

This clone has just a few counts. The gene calls are TRBV4-3 and TRBJ1-6, with D possibly matching TRBD1 (6 bases). Per germline, CDR1 LGHNA and CDR2 YSLEER. This CDR3 is built from 13 residues. V was clipped by 4 bases and J by 11 bases, with 12 bases between them. The DNA for the CDR3 is TGCGCCAGCAGCCGGGCAGGGGCGCCACCCCTCCACTTT. Its translation is CASSRAGAPPLHF.

V is TRBV27 and J is TRBJ2-1; 10 bases map to TRBD2. The V and J ends lost 2 bases and 5 bases, in that order; junction bases with no gene match: 6. This CDR3 region has 16 residues. In germline, CDR1 is MNHEY, CDR2 SMNVEV (reference sequence). In DNA, the CDR3 is TGTGCCAGCAGTTTACCTACTAGCGGGAATCACAATGAGCAGTTCTTC. Translation: CASSLPTSGNHNEQFF.

This clone appeared a single time. The chain carries TRBV7-2 and TRBJ2-5; the match to TRBD2 covers 7 bases. This CDR3 spans 14 amino acids. Germline trimming cut 0 bases from V and 2 bases from J; bases unmatched to any gene: 0. Germline V gene data show CDR1 as SGHTA and CDR2 as FQGNSA. The CDR3 loop is CASSLAGGQETQYF. As DNA, the CDR3 is TGTGCCAGCAGCTTAGCGGGGGGGCAAGAGACCCAGTACTTC.

The chain combines TRBV18 with TRBJ1-1, with a tentative D call TRBD1 (5 bases). Germline values: CDR1 KGHSH, CDR2 LQKENI. CDR3 size: 18 residues. V lost 3 bases and J 2 bases, leaving 22 bases between the germline ends. The chain's CDR3 is CASSPDDSNTFTNTEAFF. The CDR3 bases are TGTGCCAGCTCACCCGACGACAGCAACACCTTCACTAACACTGAAGCTTTCTTT.

This clone showed up just a few times. The chain employs TRBV28 and TRBJ1-4; 7 bases are a match to TRBD1. V was pared by 2 bases and J by 5 bases, with 2 bases of the junction left unmatched. Germline CDR1 reads MDHEN; CDR2 reads SYDVKM. The CDR3 extends over 14 amino acids. The CDR3 region has the DNA TGTGCCAGCAGTTTACCAGGGGGGAATGAAAAACTGTTTTTT. It yields the protein CASSLPGGNEKLFF.

The chain recombines TRBV13 with TRBJ2-3; TRBD2 matches 16 bases. The CDR3 is made up of 17 amino acids. The junction had 5 bases not matched to a gene; V was cut back by 5 bases and J by 3 bases. Germline V gene sequence: CDR1 PRHDT, CDR2 FYEKMQ (reference sequence). The CDR3 coding sequence is TGTGCCAGCAGCAAGGGACTAGCGGGGGGGCGGACAGATACGCAGTATTTT. Translating it yields CASSKGLAGGRTDTQYF.